This TCR beta chain was retrieved from a study of blood T cell repertoires in COVID-19. Background on the study: Samples came from the United States, Italy and Spain, spanning acute and convalescent COVID-19. The cDNA or gDNA used as material had been derived from T cells, B-cell-depleted T cells, or PBMCs.

Under the authors' procedure: By means of reference gene primer amplification, nucleated cell counts were estimated. Sequenced by immunoSEQ multiplex PCR; TCRdb stores in-frame clones only, minus some. From that table come the V and J calls and clone size; the DNA was used to work out D and trimming. The data hold hundreds of thousands of clones, with approximately 90% observed a single time. Sequenced input: peripheral blood. The clonotype was recovered from a woman between 18 and 29 years old who had recovered from COVID-19.

The CDR3 sequence is CASSPWTATDTQYF. CDR3 in DNA: TGTGCCAGCAGCCCTTGGACAGCCACAGATACGCAGTATTTT. The chain links TRBV3-1 (or the pseudogene TRBV3-2) to TRBJ2-3; tentatively, D is TRBD1 (6 bases). This CDR3 has 14 residues. V was shortened by 4 bases and J by 2 bases, with 10 bases between the two germline ends. Germline-derived CDR1 and CDR2 are LGHDT and YNNKEL (reference sequence).